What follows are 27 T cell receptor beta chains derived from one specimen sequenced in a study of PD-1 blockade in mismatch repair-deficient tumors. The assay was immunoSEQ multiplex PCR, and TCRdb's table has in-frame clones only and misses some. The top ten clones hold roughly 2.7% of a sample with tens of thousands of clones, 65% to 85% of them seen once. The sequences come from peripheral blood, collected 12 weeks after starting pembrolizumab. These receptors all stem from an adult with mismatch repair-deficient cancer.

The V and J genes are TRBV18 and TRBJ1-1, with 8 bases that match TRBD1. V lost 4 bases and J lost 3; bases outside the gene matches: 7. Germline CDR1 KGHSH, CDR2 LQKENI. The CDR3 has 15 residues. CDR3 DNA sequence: TGTGCCAGCTCACTACACAGGGGGAAGGACACTGAAGCTTTCTTT. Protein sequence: CASSLHRGKDTEAFF.

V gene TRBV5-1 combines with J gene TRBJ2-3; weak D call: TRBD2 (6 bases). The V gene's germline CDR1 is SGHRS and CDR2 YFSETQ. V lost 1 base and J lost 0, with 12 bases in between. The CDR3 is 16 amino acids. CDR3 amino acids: CASSLKIAESTDTQYF. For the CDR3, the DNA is TGCGCCAGCAGCTTGAAGATAGCGGAGAGCACAGATACGCAGTATTTT. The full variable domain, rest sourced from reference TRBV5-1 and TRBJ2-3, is KAGVTQTPRYLIKTRGQQVTLSCSPISGHRSVSWYQQTPGQGLQFLFEYFSETQRNKGNFPGRFSGRQFSNSRSEMNVSTLELGDSALYLCASSLKIAESTDTQYFGPGTRLTVL.

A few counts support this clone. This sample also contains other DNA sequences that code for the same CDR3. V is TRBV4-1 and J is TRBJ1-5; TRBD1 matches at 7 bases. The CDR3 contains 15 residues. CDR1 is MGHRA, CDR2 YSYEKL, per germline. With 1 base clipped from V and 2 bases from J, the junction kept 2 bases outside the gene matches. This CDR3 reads CASSQGQGGNQPQHF. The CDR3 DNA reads TGCGCCAGCAGCCAAGGACAGGGAGGCAATCAGCCCCAGCATTTT.

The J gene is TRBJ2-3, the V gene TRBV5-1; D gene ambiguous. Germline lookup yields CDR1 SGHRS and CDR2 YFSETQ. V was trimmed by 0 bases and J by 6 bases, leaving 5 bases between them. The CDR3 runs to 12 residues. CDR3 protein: CASSLATDTQYF. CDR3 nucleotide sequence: TGCGCCAGCAGCTTGGCCACCGATACGCAGTATTTT.

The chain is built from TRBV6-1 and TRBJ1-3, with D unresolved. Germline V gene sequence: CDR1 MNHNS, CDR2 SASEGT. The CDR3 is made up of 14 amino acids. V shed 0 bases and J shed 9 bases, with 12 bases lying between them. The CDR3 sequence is CASSEAVSVRTIYF. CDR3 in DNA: TGTGCCAGCAGTGAAGCGGTATCGGTTCGCACCATATATTTT.

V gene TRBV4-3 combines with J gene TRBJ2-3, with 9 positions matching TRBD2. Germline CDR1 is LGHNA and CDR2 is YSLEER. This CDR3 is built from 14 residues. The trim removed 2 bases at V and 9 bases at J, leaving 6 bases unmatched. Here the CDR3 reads CASSQRGGVPTQYF. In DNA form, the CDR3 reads TGCGCCAGCAGCCAACGCGGGGGGGTTCCGACGCAGTATTTT.

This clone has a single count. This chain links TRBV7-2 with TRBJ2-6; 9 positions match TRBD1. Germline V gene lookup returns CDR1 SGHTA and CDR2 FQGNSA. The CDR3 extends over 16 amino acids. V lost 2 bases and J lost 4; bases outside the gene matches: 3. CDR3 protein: CASSLYRGPGANVLTF. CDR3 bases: TGTGCCAGCAGCTTATACAGGGGGCCCGGGGCCAACGTCCTGACTTTC.

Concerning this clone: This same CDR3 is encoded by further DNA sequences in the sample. The CDR3 spells CASSALADTQYF. The CDR3 DNA reads TGTGCCAGCAGCGCCCTGGCAGATACGCAGTATTTT. The V gene is TRBV9, the J gene TRBJ2-3; D not certain. There are 12 residues in the CDR3. Germline-derived CDR1 and CDR2 are SGDLS and YYNGEE. Trimming took off 3 bases at V and 4 bases at J, with 6 bases between the two ends.

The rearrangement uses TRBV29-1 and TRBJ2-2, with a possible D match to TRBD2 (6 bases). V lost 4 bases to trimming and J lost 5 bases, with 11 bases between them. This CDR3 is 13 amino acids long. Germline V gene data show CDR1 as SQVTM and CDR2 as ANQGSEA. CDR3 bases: TGCAGCGTTGGTCGAGCGGGTACCGGGGAGCTGTTTTTT. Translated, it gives CSVGRAGTGELFF.

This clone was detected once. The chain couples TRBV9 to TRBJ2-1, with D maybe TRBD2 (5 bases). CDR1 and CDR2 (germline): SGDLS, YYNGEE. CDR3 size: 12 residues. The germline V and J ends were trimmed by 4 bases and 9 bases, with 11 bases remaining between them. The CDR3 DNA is TGTGCCAGCAGCAAACTAGGACCTGAGCAGTTCTTC. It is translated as CASSKLGPEQFF.

The CDR3 loop reads CASSFWGSYEQYF. Here the CDR3 DNA reads TGTGCCAGCAGCTTCTGGGGGTCCTACGAGCAGTACTTC. The V gene is TRBV5-5, the J gene TRBJ2-7; either TRBD1 or TRBD2 may fit D (5 bases each). Germline CDR1 reads SGHKS; CDR2 reads YYEKEE (reference sequence). The CDR3 extends over 13 amino acids. Trimming cost V 2 bases and J 1 base, with 7 bases left between them.

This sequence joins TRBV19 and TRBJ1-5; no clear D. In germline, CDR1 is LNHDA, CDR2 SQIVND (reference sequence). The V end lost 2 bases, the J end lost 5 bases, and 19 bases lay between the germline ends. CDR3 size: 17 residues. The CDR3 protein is CASSINPGLLQDQPQHF. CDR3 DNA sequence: TGTGCCAGTAGTATAAACCCCGGCCTCCTGCAAGATCAGCCCCAGCATTTT.

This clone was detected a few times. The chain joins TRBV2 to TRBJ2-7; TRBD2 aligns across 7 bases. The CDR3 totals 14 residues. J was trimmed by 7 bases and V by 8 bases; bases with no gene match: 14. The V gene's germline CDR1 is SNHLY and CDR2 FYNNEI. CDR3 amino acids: CASGRSSGRREQYF. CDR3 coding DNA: TGTGCCAGCGGGCGGTCTAGCGGAAGGAGAGAGCAGTACTTC.

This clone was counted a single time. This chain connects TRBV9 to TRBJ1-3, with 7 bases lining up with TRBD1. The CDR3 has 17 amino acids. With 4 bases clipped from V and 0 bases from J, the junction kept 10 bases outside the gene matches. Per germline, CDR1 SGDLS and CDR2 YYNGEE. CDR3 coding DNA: TGTGCCAGCAGCCCCGCGGGAGGGGGCTTCTCTGGAAACACCATATATTTT. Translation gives CASSPAGGGFSGNTIYF.

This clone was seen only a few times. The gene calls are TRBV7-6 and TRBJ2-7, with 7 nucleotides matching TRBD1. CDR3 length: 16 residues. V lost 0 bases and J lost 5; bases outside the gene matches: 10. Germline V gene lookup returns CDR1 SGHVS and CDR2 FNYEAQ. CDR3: CASSLASQGLDNEQYF. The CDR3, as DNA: TGTGCCAGCAGCTTAGCTTCACAGGGGCTAGACAACGAGCAGTACTTC.

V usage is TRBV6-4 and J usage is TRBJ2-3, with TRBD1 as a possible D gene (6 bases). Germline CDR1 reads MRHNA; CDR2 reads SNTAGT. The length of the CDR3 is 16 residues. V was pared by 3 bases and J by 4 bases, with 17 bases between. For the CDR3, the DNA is TGTGCCAGCAGTGAGCGAGGCAGGGGCTTCGCAGATACGCAGTATTTT. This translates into CASSERGRGFADTQYF.

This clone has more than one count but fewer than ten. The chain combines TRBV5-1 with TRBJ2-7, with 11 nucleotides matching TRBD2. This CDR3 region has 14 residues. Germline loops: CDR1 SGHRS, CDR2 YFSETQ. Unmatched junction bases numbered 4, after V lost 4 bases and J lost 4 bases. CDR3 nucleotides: TGCGCCAGCAGCCACACTAGCGGGAGTTACGAGCAGTACTTC. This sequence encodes CASSHTSGSYEQYF.

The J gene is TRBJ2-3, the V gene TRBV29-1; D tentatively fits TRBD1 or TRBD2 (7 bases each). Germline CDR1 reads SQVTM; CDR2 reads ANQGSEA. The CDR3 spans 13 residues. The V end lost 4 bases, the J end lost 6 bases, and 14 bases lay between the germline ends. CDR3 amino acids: CSVGQGGRDTQYF. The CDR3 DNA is TGCAGCGTTGGTCAGGGGGGGAGGGATACGCAGTATTTT.

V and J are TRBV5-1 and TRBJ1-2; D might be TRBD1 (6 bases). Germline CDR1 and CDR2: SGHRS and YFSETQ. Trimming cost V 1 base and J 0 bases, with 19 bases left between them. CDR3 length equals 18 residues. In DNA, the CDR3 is TGCGCCAGCAGCTTGACTTCGGGGGCTAAACCTGCTAACTATGGCTACACCTTC. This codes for CASSLTSGAKPANYGYTF.

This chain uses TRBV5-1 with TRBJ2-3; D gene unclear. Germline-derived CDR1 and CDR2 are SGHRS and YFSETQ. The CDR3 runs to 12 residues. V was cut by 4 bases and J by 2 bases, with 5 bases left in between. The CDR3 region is CASSPYTDTQYF. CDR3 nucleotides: TGCGCCAGCAGCCCATACACAGATACGCAGTATTTT.

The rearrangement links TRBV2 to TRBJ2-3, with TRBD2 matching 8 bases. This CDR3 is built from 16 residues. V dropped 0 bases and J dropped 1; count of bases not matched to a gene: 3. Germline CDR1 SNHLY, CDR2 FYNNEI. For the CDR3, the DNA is TGTGCCAGCAGTGAAGCTCCCGGGAGGGGCACAGATACGCAGTATTTT. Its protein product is CASSEAPGRGTDTQYF.

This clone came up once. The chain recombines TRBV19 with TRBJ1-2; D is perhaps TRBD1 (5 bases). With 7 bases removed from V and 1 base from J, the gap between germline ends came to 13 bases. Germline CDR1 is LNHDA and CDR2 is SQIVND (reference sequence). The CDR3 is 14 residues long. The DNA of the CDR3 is TGTGCCAGTACCCGGTGGGGGGATAACTATGGCTACACCTTC. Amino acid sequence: CASTRWGDNYGYTF.

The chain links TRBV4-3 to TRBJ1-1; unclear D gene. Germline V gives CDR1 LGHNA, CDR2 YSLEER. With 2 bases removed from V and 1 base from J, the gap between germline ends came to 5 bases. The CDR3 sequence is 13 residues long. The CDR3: CASSQPGNTEAFF. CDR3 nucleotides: TGCGCCAGCAGCCAACCAGGGAACACTGAAGCTTTCTTT.

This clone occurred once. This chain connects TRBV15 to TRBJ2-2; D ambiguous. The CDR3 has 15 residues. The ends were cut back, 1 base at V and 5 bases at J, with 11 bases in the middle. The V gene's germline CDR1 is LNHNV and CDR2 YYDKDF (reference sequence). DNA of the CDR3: TGTGCCACCAGCAGAGTAGAAGGGCGGACCGGGGAGCTGTTTTTT. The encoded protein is CATSRVEGRTGELFF.

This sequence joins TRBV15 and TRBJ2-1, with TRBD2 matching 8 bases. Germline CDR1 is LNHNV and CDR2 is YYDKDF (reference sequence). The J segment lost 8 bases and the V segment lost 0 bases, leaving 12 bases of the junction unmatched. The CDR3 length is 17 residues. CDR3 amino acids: CATSRDRGAGVSDEQFF. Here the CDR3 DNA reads TGTGCCACCAGCAGAGATCGAGGAGCGGGAGTAAGCGATGAGCAGTTCTTC.

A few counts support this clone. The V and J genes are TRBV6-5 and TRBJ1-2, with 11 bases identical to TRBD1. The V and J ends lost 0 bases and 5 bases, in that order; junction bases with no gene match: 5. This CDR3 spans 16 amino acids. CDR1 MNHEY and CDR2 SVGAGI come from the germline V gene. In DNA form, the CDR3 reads TGTGCCAGCAGTTACTCGGGACAGGGGGTTCAGTATGGCTACACCTTC. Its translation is CASSYSGQGVQYGYTF.

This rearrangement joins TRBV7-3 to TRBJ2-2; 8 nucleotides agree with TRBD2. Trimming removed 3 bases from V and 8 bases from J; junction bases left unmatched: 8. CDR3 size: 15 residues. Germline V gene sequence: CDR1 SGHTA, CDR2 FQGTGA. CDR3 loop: CASSFTGGPYGELFF. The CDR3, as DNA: TGTGCCAGCAGCTTCACGGGAGGGCCCTATGGGGAGCTGTTTTTT.